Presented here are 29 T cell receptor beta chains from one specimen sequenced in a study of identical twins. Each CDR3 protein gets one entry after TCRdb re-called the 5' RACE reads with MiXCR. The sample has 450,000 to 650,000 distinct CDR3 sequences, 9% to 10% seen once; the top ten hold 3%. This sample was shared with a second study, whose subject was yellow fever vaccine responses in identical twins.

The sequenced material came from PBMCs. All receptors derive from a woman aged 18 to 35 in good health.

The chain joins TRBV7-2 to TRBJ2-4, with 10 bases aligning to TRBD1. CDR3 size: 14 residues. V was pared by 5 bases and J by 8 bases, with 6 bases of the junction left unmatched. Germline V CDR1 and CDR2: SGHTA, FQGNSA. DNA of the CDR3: TGTGCCAGCAGCCGGCTTGGACAGGGGGACATTCAGTACTTC. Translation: CASSRLGQGDIQYF.

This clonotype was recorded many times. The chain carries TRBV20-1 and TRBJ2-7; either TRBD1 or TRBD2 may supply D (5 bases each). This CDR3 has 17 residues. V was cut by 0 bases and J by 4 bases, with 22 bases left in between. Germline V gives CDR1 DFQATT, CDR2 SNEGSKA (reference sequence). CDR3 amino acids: CSARDAQGRLSIYEQYF. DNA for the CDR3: TGCAGTGCTAGAGATGCTCAGGGACGGCTTTCCATTTACGAGCAGTACTTC.

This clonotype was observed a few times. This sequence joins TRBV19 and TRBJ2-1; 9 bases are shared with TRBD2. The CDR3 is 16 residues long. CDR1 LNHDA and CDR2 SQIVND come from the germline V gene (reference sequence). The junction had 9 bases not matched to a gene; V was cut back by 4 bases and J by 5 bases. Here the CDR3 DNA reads TGTGCCAGTAGTACTCTGTCTCTAGCGGGAAACAATGAGCAGTTCTTC. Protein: CASSTLSLAGNNEQFF.

The CDR3 loop is CASSTGQGYYGYTF. The CDR3 DNA sequence: TGTGCCAGCTCAACAGGACAGGGTTACTATGGCTACACCTTC. The genes are TRBV18 and TRBJ1-2, with TRBD1 matching 8 bases. This CDR3 has 14 residues. The V segment lost 5 bases and the J segment 3 bases; nucleotides outside the gene matches: 5. CDR1 and CDR2 from the germline V gene are KGHSH and LQKENI.

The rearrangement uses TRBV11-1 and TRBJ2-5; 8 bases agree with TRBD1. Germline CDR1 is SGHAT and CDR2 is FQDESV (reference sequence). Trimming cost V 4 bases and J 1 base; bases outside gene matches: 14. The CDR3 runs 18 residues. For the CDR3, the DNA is TGTGCCAGCAGCTCTCCCCGTGGACAGGGAGCAATCCAAGAGACCCAGTACTTC. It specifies CASSSPRGQGAIQETQYF.

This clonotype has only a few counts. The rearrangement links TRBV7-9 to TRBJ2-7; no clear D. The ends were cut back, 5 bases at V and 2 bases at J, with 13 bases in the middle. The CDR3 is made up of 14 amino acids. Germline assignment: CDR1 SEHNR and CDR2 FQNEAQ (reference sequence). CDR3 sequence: CASSDLGSTYEQYF. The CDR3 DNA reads TGTGCCAGCAGCGATTTGGGCAGCACCTACGAGCAGTACTTC.

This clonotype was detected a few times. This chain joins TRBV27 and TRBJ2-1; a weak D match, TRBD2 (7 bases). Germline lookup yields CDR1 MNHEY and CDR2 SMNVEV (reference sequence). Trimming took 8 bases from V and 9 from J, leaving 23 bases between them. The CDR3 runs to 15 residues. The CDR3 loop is CASRKGGGTNVEQFF. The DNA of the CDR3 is TGTGCCAGCCGCAAAGGGGGGGGGACGAACGTTGAGCAGTTCTTC.

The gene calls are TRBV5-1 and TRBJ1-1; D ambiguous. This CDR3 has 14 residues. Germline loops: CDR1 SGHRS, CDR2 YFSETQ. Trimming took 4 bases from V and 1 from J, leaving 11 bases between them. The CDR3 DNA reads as TGCGCCAGCAGCCCCGAGGCGGGGAACACTGAAGCTTTCTTT. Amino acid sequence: CASSPEAGNTEAFF.

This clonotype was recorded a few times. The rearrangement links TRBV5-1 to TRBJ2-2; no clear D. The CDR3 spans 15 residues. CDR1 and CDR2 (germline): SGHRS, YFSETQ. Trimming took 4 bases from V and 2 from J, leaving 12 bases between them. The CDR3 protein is CASSIAAINTGELFF. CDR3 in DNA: TGCGCCAGCAGCATTGCCGCGATAAACACCGGGGAGCTGTTTTTT.

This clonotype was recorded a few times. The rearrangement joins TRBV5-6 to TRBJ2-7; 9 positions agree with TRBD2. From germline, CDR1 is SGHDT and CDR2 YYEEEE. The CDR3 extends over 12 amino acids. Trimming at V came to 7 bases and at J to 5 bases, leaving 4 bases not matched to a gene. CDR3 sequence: CASGSSGNEQYF. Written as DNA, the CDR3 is TGTGCCAGCGGATCTAGCGGGAACGAGCAGTACTTC.

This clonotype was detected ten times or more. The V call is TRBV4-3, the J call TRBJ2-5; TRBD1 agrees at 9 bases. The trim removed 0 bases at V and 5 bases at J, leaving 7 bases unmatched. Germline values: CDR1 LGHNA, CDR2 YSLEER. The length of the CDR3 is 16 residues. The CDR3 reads CASSQEGTGPWETQYF. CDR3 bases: TGCGCCAGCAGCCAAGAAGGGACAGGGCCTTGGGAGACCCAGTACTTC.

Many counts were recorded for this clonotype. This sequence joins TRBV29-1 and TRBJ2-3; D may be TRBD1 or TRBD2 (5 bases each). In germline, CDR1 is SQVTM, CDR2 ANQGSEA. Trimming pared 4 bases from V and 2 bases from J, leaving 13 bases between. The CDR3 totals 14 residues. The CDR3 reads CSVGGAHLTDTQYF. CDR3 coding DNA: TGCAGCGTTGGAGGGGCCCACCTCACAGATACGCAGTATTTT.

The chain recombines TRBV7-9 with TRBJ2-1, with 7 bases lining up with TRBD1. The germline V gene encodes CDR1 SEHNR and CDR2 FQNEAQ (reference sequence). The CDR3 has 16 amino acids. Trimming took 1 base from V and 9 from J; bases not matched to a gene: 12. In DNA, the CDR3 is TGTGCCAGCAGCTTAGGACTTAGACAGGGAATAAGTGAGCAGTTCTTC. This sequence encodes CASSLGLRQGISEQFF.

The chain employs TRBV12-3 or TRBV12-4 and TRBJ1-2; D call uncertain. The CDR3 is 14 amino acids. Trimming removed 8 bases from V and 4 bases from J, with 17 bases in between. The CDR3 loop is CASRTSGGGYGYTF. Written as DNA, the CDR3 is TGTGCCAGCCGAACCTCGGGCGGTGGCTATGGCTACACCTTC.

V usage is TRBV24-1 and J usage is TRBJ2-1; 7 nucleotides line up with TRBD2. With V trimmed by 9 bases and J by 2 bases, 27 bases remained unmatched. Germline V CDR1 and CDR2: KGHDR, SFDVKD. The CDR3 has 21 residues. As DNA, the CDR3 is TGTGCCACCTTTTATCCGATGTCCCAAGGTTACGGGGGAGGGGCCTACAATGAGCAGTTCTTC. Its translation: CATFYPMSQGYGGGAYNEQFF.

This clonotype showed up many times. The CDR3 reads CASSLGTQGYEQYF. The DNA for the CDR3 is TGTGCCAGCAGCTTAGGGACCCAGGGCTACGAGCAGTACTTC. V and J are TRBV7-8 and TRBJ2-7, with a tentative D call TRBD1 (5 bases). The CDR3 length is 14 residues. Germline V gives CDR1 SGHVS, CDR2 FQNEAQ. With 1 base removed from V and 3 bases from J, the gap between germline ends came to 10 bases.

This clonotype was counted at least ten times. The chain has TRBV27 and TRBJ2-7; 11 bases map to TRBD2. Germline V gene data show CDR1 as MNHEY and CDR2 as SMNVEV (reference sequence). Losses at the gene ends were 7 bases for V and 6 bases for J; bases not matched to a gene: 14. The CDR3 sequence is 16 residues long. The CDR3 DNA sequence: TGTGCCAGCATCGCCAGGATTAGCGGGAGGGCCGCCGAGCAGTACTTC. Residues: CASIARISGRAAEQYF.

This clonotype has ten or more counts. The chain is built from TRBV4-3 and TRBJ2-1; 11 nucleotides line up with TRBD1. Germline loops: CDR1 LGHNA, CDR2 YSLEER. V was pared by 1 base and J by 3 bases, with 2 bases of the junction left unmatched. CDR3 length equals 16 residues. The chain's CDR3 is CASSQGTGGNYNEQFF. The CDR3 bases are TGCGCCAGCAGCCAAGGGACAGGGGGCAACTACAATGAGCAGTTCTTC.

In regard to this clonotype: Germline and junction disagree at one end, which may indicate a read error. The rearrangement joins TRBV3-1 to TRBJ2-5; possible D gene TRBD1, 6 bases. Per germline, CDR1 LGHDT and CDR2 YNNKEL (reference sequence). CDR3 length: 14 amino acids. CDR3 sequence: CASSQQGKGETQNF. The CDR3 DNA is TGTGCCAGCAGTCAACAGGGAAAGGGAGAGACCCAGAACTTC.

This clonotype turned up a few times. This CDR3 reads CASTILATSTDTQYF. For the CDR3, the DNA is TGTGCCAGCACCATACTAGCGACTAGCACAGATACGCAGTATTTT. The chain combines TRBV12-3 or TRBV12-4 with TRBJ2-3; the match to TRBD2 covers 7 bases. J lost 0 bases, V lost 7 bases, and 7 bases had no gene match. This CDR3 has 15 residues.

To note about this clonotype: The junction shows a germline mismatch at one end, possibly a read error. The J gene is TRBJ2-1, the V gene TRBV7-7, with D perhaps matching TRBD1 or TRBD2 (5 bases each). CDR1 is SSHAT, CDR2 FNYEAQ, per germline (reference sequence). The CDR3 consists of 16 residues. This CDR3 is CASSEGPPSSYNEQFF. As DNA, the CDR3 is TGTGCTAGCAGCGAGGGACCCCCAAGCTCCTACAATGAGCAGTTCTTC.

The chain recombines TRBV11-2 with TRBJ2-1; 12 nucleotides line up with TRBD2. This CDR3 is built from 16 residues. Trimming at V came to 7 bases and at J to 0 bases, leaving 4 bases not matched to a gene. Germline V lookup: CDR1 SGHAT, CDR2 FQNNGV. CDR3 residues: CASTWTSGNSYNEQFF. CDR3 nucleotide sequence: TGTGCCAGCACTTGGACTAGCGGGAACTCCTACAATGAGCAGTTCTTC.

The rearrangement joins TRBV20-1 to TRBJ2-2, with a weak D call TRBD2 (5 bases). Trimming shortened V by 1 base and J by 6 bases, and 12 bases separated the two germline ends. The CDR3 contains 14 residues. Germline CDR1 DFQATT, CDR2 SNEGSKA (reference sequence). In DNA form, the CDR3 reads TGCAGTGCTAGAGTTCTCGAGGGCCCCGGGGAGCTGTTTTTT. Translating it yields CSARVLEGPGELFF.

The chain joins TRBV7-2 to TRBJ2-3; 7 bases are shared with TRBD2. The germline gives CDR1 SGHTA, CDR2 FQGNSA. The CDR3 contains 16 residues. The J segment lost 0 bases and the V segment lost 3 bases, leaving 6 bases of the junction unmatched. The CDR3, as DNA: TGTGCCAGCAGCTTTGGGCGGGAGAGAAGCACAGATACGCAGTATTTT. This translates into CASSFGRERSTDTQYF.

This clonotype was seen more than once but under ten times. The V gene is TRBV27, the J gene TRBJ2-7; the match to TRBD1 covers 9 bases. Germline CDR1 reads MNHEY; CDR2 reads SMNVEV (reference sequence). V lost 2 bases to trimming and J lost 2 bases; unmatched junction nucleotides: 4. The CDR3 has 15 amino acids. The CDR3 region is CASSLTGGAPYEQYF. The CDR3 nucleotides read TGTGCCAGCAGTTTAACAGGGGGCGCCCCCTACGAGCAGTACTTC.

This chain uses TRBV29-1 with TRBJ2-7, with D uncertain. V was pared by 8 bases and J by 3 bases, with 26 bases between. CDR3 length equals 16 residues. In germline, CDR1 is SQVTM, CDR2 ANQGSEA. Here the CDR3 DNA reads TGCAGCTTTTTAATGGCGGAGAACAATGGACGCTACGAGCAGTACTTC. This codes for CSFLMAENNGRYEQYF.

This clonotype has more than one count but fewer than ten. In DNA form, the CDR3 reads TGCGCCAGCAGCGCCATCTCCGGGCGGTTTCAAGATAAAGAGACCCAGTACTTC. This translates into CASSAISGRFQDKETQYF. This sequence joins TRBV5-1 and TRBJ2-5; no clear D gene. CDR1 and CDR2 from the germline V gene are SGHRS and YFSETQ. This CDR3 contains 18 residues. Deletions cut 4 bases from V and 3 bases from J, with 25 bases between. Using reference TRBV5-1 and TRBJ2-5 for the parts outside the CDR3, the full variable domain is KAGVTQTPRYLIKTRGQQVTLSCSPISGHRSVSWYQQTPGQGLQFLFEYFSETQRNKGNFPGRFSGRQFSNSRSEMNVSTLELGDSALYLCASSAISGRFQDKETQYFGPGTRLLVL.

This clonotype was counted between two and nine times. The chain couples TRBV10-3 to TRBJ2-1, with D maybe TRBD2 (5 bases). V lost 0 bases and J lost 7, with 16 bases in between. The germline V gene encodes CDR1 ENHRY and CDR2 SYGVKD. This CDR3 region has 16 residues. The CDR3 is CAISESERMGYNEQFF. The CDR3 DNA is TGTGCCATCAGTGAGTCGGAGCGGATGGGGTATAATGAGCAGTTCTTC.

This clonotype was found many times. DNA of the CDR3: TGTGCCAGCAGCCCCCGGTCCTACAATGAGCAGTTCTTC. It is translated as CASSPRSYNEQFF. The rearrangement links TRBV14 to TRBJ2-1; the D is unclear. CDR1 and CDR2 (germline): SGHDN, FVKESK. V was cut by 4 bases and J by 1 base, with 5 bases left in between. The CDR3 runs to 13 residues.